The next 10 T cell receptor beta chains were all read from a single sample in a study of blood T cells in healthy people across ages. Alongside a J-beta primer mix, a sample-barcoded 5' primer served in a second PCR lasting about 7 to 11 cycles. TCRdb re-derived calls from the 5' RACE reads in MiXCR, one entry per CDR3 protein. The repertoire holds 1.5 million to 2 million distinct CDR3 sequences, with approximately 39% as singletons. The source material was blood. The receptor set was obtained from a human donor in good health.

CDR3 protein: CASSSNLQRNEQFF. CDR3 nucleotide sequence: TGCGCCAGCAGCTCCAACCTTCAAAGGAATGAGCAGTTCTTC. This chain joins TRBV5-1 and TRBJ2-1; D gene uncertain. Germline CDR1 reads SGHRS; CDR2 reads YFSETQ. V lost 3 bases, J lost 7 bases, and 14 bases lay in between. The CDR3 contains 14 residues.

The sample holds a few counts of this clonotype. This chain connects TRBV9 to TRBJ1-2, with TRBD1 as a possible D gene (6 bases). The CDR3 loop spans 15 amino acids. Germline values: CDR1 SGDLS, CDR2 YYNGEE. V lost 3 bases, J lost 4 bases, and 16 bases lay in between. The DNA of the CDR3 is TGTGCCAGCAGCGCCACAGGGAGTCTCGTCTATGGCTACACCTTC. Translation gives CASSATGSLVYGYTF.

J is TRBJ1-5 and V is TRBV16; 8 nucleotides agree with TRBD1. The CDR3 has 15 amino acids. The germline V gene has CDR1 KGHSY and CDR2 FQNENV. With 4 bases clipped from V and 4 bases from J, the junction kept 6 bases outside the gene matches. DNA for the CDR3: TGTGCCAGCAGCCCCCGGACAGGGTTAAATCAGCCCCAGCATTTT. It translates to CASSPRTGLNQPQHF.

The rearrangement joins TRBV7-6 to TRBJ1-4, with TRBD1 identical over 8 bases. From germline, CDR1 is SGHVS and CDR2 FNYEAQ. The V and J ends lost 5 bases and 17 bases, in that order; junction bases with no gene match: 10. There are 12 residues in the CDR3. In DNA form, the CDR3 reads TGTGCCAGCAGCCCGGACAGGGTGATACTATTTTTT. Translating gives CASSPDRVILFF. Filled out from reference TRBV7-6 and TRBJ1-4, the complete variable domain reads GAGVSQSPRYKVTKRGQDVALRCDPISGHVSLYWYRQALGQGPEFLTYFNYEAQQDKSGLPNDRFSAERPEGSISTLTIQRTEQRDSAMYRCASSPDRVILFFGSGTQLSVL.

The DNA of the CDR3 is TGTGCCAGCAGCCCCGGGGACAGGGGAGGCTACGAGCAGTACTTC. This sequence encodes CASSPGDRGGYEQYF. The chain uses TRBV7-2 and TRBJ2-4; 10 bases align to TRBD1. The J call may be incorrect, as the DNA end agrees better with TRBJ2-7. The germline V gene encodes CDR1 SGHTA and CDR2 FQGNSA. This CDR3 region has 15 residues.

V usage is TRBV29-1 and J usage is TRBJ2-2; 9 nucleotides line up with TRBD1. Germline lookup yields CDR1 SQVTM and CDR2 ANQGSEA. The V segment lost 7 bases and the J segment 7 bases; nucleotides outside the gene matches: 7. The CDR3 has 13 residues. This CDR3 is CSAKQGASGELFF. In nucleotides, the CDR3 is TGCAGCGCAAAACAGGGGGCCAGCGGGGAGCTGTTTTTT.

The chain has TRBV7-9 and TRBJ2-4; perhaps TRBD2 as D (6 bases). Germline CDR1 SEHNR, CDR2 FQNEAQ (reference sequence). CDR3 length equals 13 residues. V lost 5 bases, J lost 13 bases, and 18 bases lay in between. CDR3 coding DNA: TGTGCCAGCAGCACAACGCAGACGGGGGAGCAGTACTTC. It yields the protein CASSTTQTGEQYF.

This sequence joins TRBV20-1 and TRBJ1-1; tentatively, D is TRBD1 (6 bases). CDR3 length: 14 residues. The V gene's germline CDR1 is DFQATT and CDR2 SNEGSKA (reference sequence). Trimming pared 0 bases from V and 1 base from J, leaving 9 bases between. CDR3 sequence: CSARDRGRNTEAFF. The CDR3 region has the DNA TGCAGTGCTAGAGATAGGGGGAGGAACACTGAAGCTTTCTTT.

The V and J genes are TRBV6-1 and TRBJ1-1; D not resolved. V was pared by 2 bases and J by 10 bases, with 17 bases between. The CDR3 has 14 amino acids. Looked up from germline, CDR1 is MNHNS and CDR2 is SASEGT. CDR3 loop: CASSESFSRSSAFF. CDR3 in DNA: TGTGCCAGCAGTGAAAGTTTTTCTCGCAGTTCAGCTTTCTTT.

The CDR3 nucleotides are TGCAGTGCTAGAGTATCCCCGGGACAGGGTGACACCATATATTTT. Translated: CSARVSPGQGDTIYF. The chain recombines TRBV20-1 with TRBJ1-3; 9 bases fit TRBD1. After removal of 1 base from V and 8 bases from J, the junction contained 9 bases not matched to a gene. Germline-derived CDR1 and CDR2 are DFQATT and SNEGSKA (reference sequence). The CDR3 is 15 amino acids.